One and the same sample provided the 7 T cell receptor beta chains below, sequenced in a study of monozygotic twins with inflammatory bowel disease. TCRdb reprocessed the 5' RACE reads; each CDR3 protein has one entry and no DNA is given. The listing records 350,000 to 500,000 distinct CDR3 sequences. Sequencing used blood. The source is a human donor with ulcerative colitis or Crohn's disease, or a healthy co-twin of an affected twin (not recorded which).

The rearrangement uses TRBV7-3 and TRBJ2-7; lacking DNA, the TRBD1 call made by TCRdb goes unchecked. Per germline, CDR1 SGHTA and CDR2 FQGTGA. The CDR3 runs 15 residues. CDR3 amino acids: CASSFLAGKGYEQYF. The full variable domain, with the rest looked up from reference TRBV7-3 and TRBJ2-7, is GAGVSQTPSNKVTEKGKYVELRCDPISGHTALYWYRQSLGQGPEFLIYFQGTGAADDSGLPNDRFFAVRPEGSVSTLKIQRTERGDSAVYLCASSFLAGKGYEQYFGPGTRLTVT.

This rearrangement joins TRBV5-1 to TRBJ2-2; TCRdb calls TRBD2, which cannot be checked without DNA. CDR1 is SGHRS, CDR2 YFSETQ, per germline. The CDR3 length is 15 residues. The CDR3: CASSPGSEITGELFF. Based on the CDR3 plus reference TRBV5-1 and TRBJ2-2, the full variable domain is KAGVTQTPRYLIKTRGQQVTLSCSPISGHRSVSWYQQTPGQGLQFLFEYFSETQRNKGNFPGRFSGRQFSNSRSEMNVSTLELGDSALYLCASSPGSEITGELFFGEGSRLTVL.

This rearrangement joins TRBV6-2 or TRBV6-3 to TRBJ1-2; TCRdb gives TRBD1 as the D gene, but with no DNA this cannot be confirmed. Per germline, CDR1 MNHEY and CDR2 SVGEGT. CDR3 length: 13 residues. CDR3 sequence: CASSPYGNYGYTF.

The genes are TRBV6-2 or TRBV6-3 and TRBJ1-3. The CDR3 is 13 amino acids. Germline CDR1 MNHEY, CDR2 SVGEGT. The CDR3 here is CASSRTAYATIYF.

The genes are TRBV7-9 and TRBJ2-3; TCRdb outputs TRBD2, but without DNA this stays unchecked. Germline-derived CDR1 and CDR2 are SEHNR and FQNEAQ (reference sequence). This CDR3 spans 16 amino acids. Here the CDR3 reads CASSNLAGGPTDTQYF.

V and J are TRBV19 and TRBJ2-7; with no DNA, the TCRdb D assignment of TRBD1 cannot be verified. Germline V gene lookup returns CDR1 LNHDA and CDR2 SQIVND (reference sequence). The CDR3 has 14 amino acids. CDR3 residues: CASSRGEGIYEQYF.

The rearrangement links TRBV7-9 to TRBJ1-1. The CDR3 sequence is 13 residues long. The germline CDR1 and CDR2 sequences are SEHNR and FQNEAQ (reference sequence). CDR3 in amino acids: CASSFPVNTEAFF. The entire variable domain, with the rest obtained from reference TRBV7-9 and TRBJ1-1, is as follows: DTGVSQNPRHKITKRGQNVTFRCDPISEHNRLYWYRQTLGQGPEFLTYFQNEAQLEKSRLLSDRFSAERPKGSFSTLEIQRTEQGDSAMYLCASSFPVNTEAFFGQGTRLTVV.